This record covers a single T cell receptor (beta chain). The data were taken from a study of cytomegalovirus exposure and HLA in healthy donors. The PCR had 60 Vbeta and 13 Jbeta primers. Sequenced by immunoSEQ multiplex PCR; TCRdb stores in-frame clones only, minus some. The sample carries fewer than 200,000 clones, around four fifths recorded once. The receptor was isolated from a man aged 25 to 45 in good health and CMV-seronegative. The source material was PBMCs.

In DNA form, the CDR3 reads TGTGCCAGCAGCCCCTCCTACGCGGCCGAGACCCAGTACTTC. Translation: CASSPSYAAETQYF. The V call is TRBV11-2, the J call TRBJ2-5; D ambiguous. Trimming cost V 5 bases and J 5 bases, with 15 bases left between them. This CDR3 spans 14 amino acids. Germline CDR1 reads SGHAT; CDR2 reads FQNNGV.